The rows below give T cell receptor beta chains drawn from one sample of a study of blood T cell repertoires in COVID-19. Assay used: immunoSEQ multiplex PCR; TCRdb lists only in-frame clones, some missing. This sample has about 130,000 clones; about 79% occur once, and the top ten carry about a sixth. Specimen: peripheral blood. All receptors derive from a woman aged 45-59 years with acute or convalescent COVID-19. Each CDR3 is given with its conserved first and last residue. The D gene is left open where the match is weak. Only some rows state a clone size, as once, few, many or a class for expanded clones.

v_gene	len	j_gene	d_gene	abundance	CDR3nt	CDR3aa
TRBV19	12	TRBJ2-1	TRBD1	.	TGTGCCACAGGACAGGGACACAATGCGCAGTTCTTC	CATGQGHNAQFF
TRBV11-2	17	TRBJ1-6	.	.	TGTGCCAGCAGCCCCGCCGTTTCAGGGGTATTTGGTTCACCCCTCCACTTT	CASSPAVSGVFGSPLHF
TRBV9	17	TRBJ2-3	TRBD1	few	TGTGCCAGCAGCGTAGGGGCAGGGGGCACTAGCACAGATACGCAGTATTTT	CASSVGAGGTSTDTQYF
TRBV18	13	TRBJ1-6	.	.	TGTGCCAGCTCACCAGGGCAGAATTCACCCCTCCACTTT	CASSPGQNSPLHF
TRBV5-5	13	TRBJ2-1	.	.	TGTGCCAGCAACTCCGGGGGTTTCAATGAGCAGTTCTTC	CASNSGGFNEQFF
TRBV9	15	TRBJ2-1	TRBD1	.	TGTGCCAGCAGCGAGAGGACAGGCCCCTACAATGAGCAGTTCTTC	CASSERTGPYNEQFF
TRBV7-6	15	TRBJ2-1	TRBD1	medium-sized	TGTGCCAGCAGCCTCGGACAGGGGGACTACAATGAGCAGTTCTTC	CASSLGQGDYNEQFF
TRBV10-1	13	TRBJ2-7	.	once	TGCGCCAGCAGTGAGGTCAGAGGATACGAGCAGTACTTC	CASSEVRGYEQYF
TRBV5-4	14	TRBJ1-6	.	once	TGTGCCAGCCATATACAGGGCTATAATTCACCCCTCCACTTT	CASHIQGYNSPLHF
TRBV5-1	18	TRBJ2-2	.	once	TGCGCCAGCAGTCCTGAAACAGGGAAGGGGGCGAACACCGGGGAGCTGTTTTTT	CASSPETGKGANTGELFF
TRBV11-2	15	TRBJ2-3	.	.	TGTGCCAGCAGCGGCGGGTCTTCTAGCACAGATACGCAGTATTTT	CASSGGSSSTDTQYF
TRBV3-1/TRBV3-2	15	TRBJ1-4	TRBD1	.	TGTGCCAGCAGCCAAGATTGGACAGGGAGGGGAAAACTGTTTTTT	CASSQDWTGRGKLFF
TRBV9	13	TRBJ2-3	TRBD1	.	TGTGCCAGCAGCCGACAGGGAATAGATACGCAGTATTTT	CASSRQGIDTQYF
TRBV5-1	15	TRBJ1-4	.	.	TGCGCCAGCAGCTTCCCTGGAGGGTATAATGAAAAACTGTTTTTT	CASSFPGGYNEKLFF
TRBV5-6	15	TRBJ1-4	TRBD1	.	TGTGCCAGCAGCTCAATAGGGACAGGGGGCGAAAAACTGTTTTTT	CASSSIGTGGEKLFF
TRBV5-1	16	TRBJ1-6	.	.	TGCGCCAGCAGCTTCCCAAGGGACATCTTCATTTCACCCCTCCACTTT	CASSFPRDIFISPLHF
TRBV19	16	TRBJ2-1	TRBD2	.	TGTGCCAGTAGTATAGCCCCCCAGCGGGGGGTCCCGGAGCAGTTCTTC	CASSIAPQRGVPEQFF
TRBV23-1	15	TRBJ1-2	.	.	TGCGCCAGCAGTCATACAGGGATTTGGAACTATGGCTACACCTTC	CASSHTGIWNYGYTF
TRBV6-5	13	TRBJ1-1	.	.	TGTGCCAGCGGGCAGCAAATGAACACTGAAGCTTTCTTT	CASGQQMNTEAFF
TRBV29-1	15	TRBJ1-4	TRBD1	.	TGCAGCGTTGAAGATCCGGGACAGGGACGTGGAAAACTGTTTTTT	CSVEDPGQGRGKLFF
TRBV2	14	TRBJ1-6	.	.	TGTGCCAGCAGTCCGCTGGACAGTAATTCACCCCTCCACTTT	CASSPLDSNSPLHF
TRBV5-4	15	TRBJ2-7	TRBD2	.	TGTGCCAGCAGCTTGGACGGGGGGGGAAGCTACGAGCAGTACTTC	CASSLDGGGSYEQYF